Here is one TCR beta chain with its context. These data come from a study of breast tumors, draining lymph nodes, adjacent tissues. Breast cancer patients provided tissue from their axillary draining lymph nodes. TCRdb reprocessed the multiplex PCR reads with MiXCR, giving one entry per CDR3 protein. The sample includes about 140,000 distinct CDR3 sequences, around a third of them seen just once. The material sequenced was axillary lymph node tissue. The sequence came from a female donor with breast cancer. Some clones in this sample may be carry-over from other donors' samples.

The CDR3 nucleotides read TGTGCCAGCAGCTCCCGACAGGGAGAGAAGTACTTC. This codes for CASSSRQGEKYF. The J gene is TRBJ2-5, the V gene TRBV7-3, with 7 bases fitting TRBD1. This CDR3 contains 12 residues. The trim removed 4 bases at V and 12 bases at J, leaving 8 bases unmatched. Germline V gene sequence: CDR1 SGHTA, CDR2 FQGTGA.